Listed below are T cell receptor beta chains from one sample, sequenced in a study of vaccination and CD4 T cells after COVID-19. MiXCR was run by TCRdb on the PCR reads, yielding one entry per CDR3 protein. This sample yields roughly 7,200 distinct CDR3 sequences, of which 61% are seen a single time; 30% to 40% belongs to the top ten. No antigen has been assigned to these receptors. Material for sequencing was CD4+ T cells from blood, cultured in vitro. Receptors originate from a human donor who had recovered from COVID-19. Both conserved end residues are part of each CDR3. D genes are given only for firm matches. Clone size appears in some rows only: once, few, many, or a class for an expanded clone.

v_gene: TRBV12-3/TRBV12-4; j_gene: TRBJ2-5; abundance: .; d_gene: TRBD1; CDR3aa: CASSRQGVGETQYF; CDR3nt: TGTGCCAGCAGCCGCCAGGGGGTGGGGGAGACCCAGTACTTC
v_gene: TRBV7-9; j_gene: TRBJ2-1; abundance: .; d_gene: .; CDR3aa: CASSSFRASRRSYNEQFF; CDR3nt: TGTGCCAGCAGCTCTTTTAGGGCTAGCCGGAGATCCTACAATGAGCAGTTCTTC
v_gene: TRBV11-2; j_gene: TRBJ2-5; abundance: once; d_gene: .; CDR3aa: CASSLSAGSETQYF; CDR3nt: TGTGCCAGCAGCTTAAGTGCGGGGTCAGAGACCCAGTACTTC
v_gene: TRBV6-2/TRBV6-3; j_gene: TRBJ2-5; abundance: few; d_gene: .; CDR3aa: CASRTTGNQETQYF; CDR3nt: TGTGCCAGCAGGACCACCGGGAACCAAGAGACCCAGTACTTC
v_gene: TRBV10-2; j_gene: TRBJ2-7; abundance: .; d_gene: .; CDR3aa: CASQGGAYEQYF; CDR3nt: TGCGCCAGTCAAGGTGGCGCCTACGAGCAGTACTTC
v_gene: TRBV6-1; j_gene: TRBJ1-4; abundance: once; d_gene: .; CDR3aa: CAISQGVSEKLFF; CDR3nt: TGTGCCATCAGCCAAGGGGTGAGCGAAAAACTGTTTTTT
v_gene: TRBV19; j_gene: TRBJ1-5; abundance: .; d_gene: .; CDR3aa: CASRKGDQPQHF; CDR3nt: TGTGCCAGTCGGAAGGGTGATCAGCCCCAGCATTTT
v_gene: TRBV10-3; j_gene: TRBJ2-7; abundance: .; d_gene: .; CDR3aa: CAISAGDRQYF; CDR3nt: TGTGCCATCAGTGCGGGGGACAGGCAGTACTTC
v_gene: TRBV27; j_gene: TRBJ2-7; abundance: .; d_gene: TRBD2; CDR3aa: CASSPRAGGPWEQYF; CDR3nt: TGTGCCAGCAGTCCCAGAGCGGGAGGGCCGTGGGAGCAGTACTTC
v_gene: TRBV2; j_gene: TRBJ1-5; abundance: few; d_gene: TRBD1; CDR3aa: CASSTDRDHQPQHF; CDR3nt: TGTGCCAGCAGTACGGACAGGGACCATCAGCCCCAGCATTTT
v_gene: TRBV20-1; j_gene: TRBJ1-5; abundance: .; d_gene: .; CDR3aa: CSASDGRSNQPQHF; CDR3nt: TGCAGTGCTAGTGATGGAAGGAGCAATCAGCCCCAGCATTTT
v_gene: TRBV11-2; j_gene: TRBJ1-6; abundance: .; d_gene: TRBD1; CDR3aa: CASSLGGDSSYNSPLHF; CDR3nt: TGTGCCAGCAGCTTAGGGGGGGACAGCTCCTATAATTCACCCCTCCACTTT
v_gene: TRBV5-1; j_gene: TRBJ1-2; abundance: .; d_gene: TRBD1; CDR3aa: CASSSTGEYGYTF; CDR3nt: TGCGCCAGCAGCTCAACAGGGGAATATGGCTACACCTTC
v_gene: TRBV7-9; j_gene: TRBJ2-3; abundance: .; d_gene: TRBD2; CDR3aa: CASSSPFPGLAGAPDTQYF; CDR3nt: TGTGCCAGCAGCTCCCCCTTTCCGGGACTAGCGGGAGCCCCAGATACGCAGTATTTT
v_gene: TRBV28; j_gene: TRBJ1-2; abundance: .; d_gene: TRBD1; CDR3aa: CASSLMDRKNYGYTF; CDR3nt: TGTGCCAGCAGTTTGATGGACAGGAAGAACTATGGCTACACCTTC
v_gene: TRBV27; j_gene: TRBJ1-5; abundance: medium-sized; d_gene: .; CDR3aa: CASTPQGLDKQPQHF; CDR3nt: TGTGCCAGCACCCCCCAGGGGCTGGATAAGCAGCCCCAGCATTTT
v_gene: TRBV20-1; j_gene: TRBJ1-1; abundance: .; d_gene: .; CDR3aa: CSARKISGLDGEAFF; CDR3nt: TGCAGTGCTAGGAAAATATCAGGCCTCGATGGTGAAGCTTTCTTT
v_gene: TRBV28; j_gene: TRBJ1-2; abundance: few; d_gene: .; CDR3aa: CATSWYYGYTF; CDR3nt: TGTGCCACCTCGTGGTACTATGGCTACACCTTC
v_gene: TRBV19; j_gene: TRBJ1-1; abundance: .; d_gene: .; CDR3aa: CASKTQMETEAFF; CDR3nt: TGTGCCAGTAAGACCCAGATGGAAACTGAAGCTTTCTTT
v_gene: TRBV6-5; j_gene: TRBJ2-1; abundance: once; d_gene: TRBD2; CDR3aa: CASSSLTSGAYNEQFF; CDR3nt: TGTGCCAGCAGTTCCCTGACTAGCGGGGCCTACAATGAGCAGTTCTTC
v_gene: TRBV7-2; j_gene: TRBJ2-3; abundance: .; d_gene: TRBD1; CDR3aa: CASSADRATDTQYF; CDR3nt: TGTGCCAGCAGCGCTGACAGGGCCACAGATACGCAGTATTTT
v_gene: TRBV20-1; j_gene: TRBJ1-5; abundance: once; d_gene: .; CDR3aa: CSARGEGGSNQPQHF; CDR3nt: TGCAGTGCTAGAGGGGAGGGGGGGAGCAATCAGCCCCAGCATTTT